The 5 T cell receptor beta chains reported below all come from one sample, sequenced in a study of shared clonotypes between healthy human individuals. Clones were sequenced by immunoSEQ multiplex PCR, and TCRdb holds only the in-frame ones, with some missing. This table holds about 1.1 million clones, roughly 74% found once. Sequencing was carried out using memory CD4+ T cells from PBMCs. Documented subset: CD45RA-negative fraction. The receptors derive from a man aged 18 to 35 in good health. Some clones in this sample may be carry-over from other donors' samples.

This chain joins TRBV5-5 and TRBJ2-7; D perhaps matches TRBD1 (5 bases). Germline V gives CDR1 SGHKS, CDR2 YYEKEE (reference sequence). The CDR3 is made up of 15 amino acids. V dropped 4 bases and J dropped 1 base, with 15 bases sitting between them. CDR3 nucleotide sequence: TGTGCCAGCAGCCCCATAGGGGCGAAATCCTACGAGCAGTACTTC. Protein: CASSPIGAKSYEQYF.

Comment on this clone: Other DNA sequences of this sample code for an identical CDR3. CDR3 DNA sequence: TGTGCCAGCTCACCACCCTCCTCCTACGAGCAGTACTTC. Its translation: CASSPPSSYEQYF. This chain joins TRBV18 and TRBJ2-7; D gene ambiguous. This CDR3 contains 13 residues. Trimming stripped 0 bases from V and 0 bases from J, with 3 bases between. CDR1 and CDR2 from the germline V gene are KGHSH and LQKENI.

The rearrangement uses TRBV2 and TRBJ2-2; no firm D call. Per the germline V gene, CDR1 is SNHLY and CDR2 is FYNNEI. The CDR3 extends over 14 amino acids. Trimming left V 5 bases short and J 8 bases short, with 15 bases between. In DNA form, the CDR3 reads TGTGCCAGCAGTCTCCAGATAACGGAGGGGGAGCTGTTTTTT. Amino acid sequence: CASSLQITEGELFF.

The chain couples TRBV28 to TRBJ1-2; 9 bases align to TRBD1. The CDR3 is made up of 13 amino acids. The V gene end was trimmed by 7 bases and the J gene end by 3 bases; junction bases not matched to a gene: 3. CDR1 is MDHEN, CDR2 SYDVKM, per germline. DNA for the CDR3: TGTGCCAGCACTACAGGGGGCCACTATGGCTACACCTTC. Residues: CASTTGGHYGYTF.

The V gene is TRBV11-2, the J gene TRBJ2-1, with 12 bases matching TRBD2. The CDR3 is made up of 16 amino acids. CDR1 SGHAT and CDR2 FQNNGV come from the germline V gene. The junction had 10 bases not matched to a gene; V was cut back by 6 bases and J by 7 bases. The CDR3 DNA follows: TGTGCCAGCAGAAACCTAGCGGGAGGGCCGGGAAATGAGCAGTTCTTC. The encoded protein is CASRNLAGGPGNEQFF.